Below, 21 T cell receptor beta chains from the same sample are listed, as sequenced in a study of Ad26.COV2.S vaccination and SARS-CoV-2 variants. Treatment here: around 19 received Ad26.COV2.S at low or high dose, single or two shots; 5 received placebo; per-sample allocation not given. Specimens were obtained on day 63 following the first vaccine or placebo injection. Sequencing used immunoSEQ multiplex PCR; TCRdb keeps in-frame clones, though not all of them. The table shows 440,000 or so clones, with 90% occurring only once. Sequenced material: peripheral blood, taken in a trial of Ad26.COV2.S vaccine versus placebo. These receptors all come from a person aged 18-60 years who received the Ad26.COV2.S COVID-19 vaccine or a placebo.

A few counts support this clone. The CDR3 loop reads CASSMGLGTGNQPQHF. The CDR3 DNA is TGTGCCAGTAGTATGGGGTTGGGGACAGGCAATCAGCCCCAGCATTTT. The chain carries TRBV19 and TRBJ1-5; 7 bases fit TRBD1. CDR3 length equals 16 residues. The junction had 7 bases not matched to a gene; V was cut back by 3 bases and J by 2 bases. Germline-derived CDR1 and CDR2 are LNHDA and SQIVND (reference sequence).

This clone was seen a few times. V and J are TRBV4-3 and TRBJ1-2; D remains ambiguous. In germline, CDR1 is LGHNA, CDR2 YSLEER. This CDR3 comprises 15 residues. V lost 1 base and J 6 bases, leaving 15 bases between the germline ends. The chain's CDR3 is CASSQGPPGDHGYTF. CDR3 DNA sequence: TGCGCCAGCAGCCAAGGCCCTCCCGGGGATCATGGCTACACCTTC.

This chain joins TRBV6-6 and TRBJ1-5; no definite D call. The V end was cut by 4 bases, the J end by 3 bases, with 7 bases between. This CDR3 contains 13 residues. The germline gives CDR1 MNHNY, CDR2 SVGAGI (reference sequence). CDR3 in DNA: TGTGCCAGCAGTTCCATGGTCAATCAGCCCCAGCATTTT. This encodes CASSSMVNQPQHF.

The chain carries TRBV10-3 and TRBJ1-1; TRBD1 is a possible D gene (5 bases). CDR1 is ENHRY, CDR2 SYGVKD, per germline. V was trimmed by 10 bases and J by 3 bases, leaving 18 bases between them. The CDR3 is made up of 14 amino acids. The CDR3 region has the DNA TGTGCCACCTCAAAGCGGGGAGGGGACACTGAAGCTTTCTTT. Translation: CATSKRGGDTEAFF.

The rearrangement links TRBV7-9 to TRBJ2-3; D is perhaps TRBD2 (6 bases). Germline loops: CDR1 SEHNR, CDR2 FQNEAQ (reference sequence). V lost 5 bases and J 8 bases, leaving 17 bases between the germline ends. This CDR3 comprises 14 residues. DNA for the CDR3: TGTGCCAGCAGCATCCCGGGGAGGTTGGGTACGCAGTATTTT. Protein product: CASSIPGRLGTQYF.

This clone was recorded only once. The J gene is TRBJ1-5, the V gene TRBV10-3; 12 bases line up with TRBD1. Germline assignment: CDR1 ENHRY and CDR2 SYGVKD. The CDR3 spans 15 residues. J lost 5 bases, V lost 6 bases, and 5 bases had no gene match. The CDR3 sequence: CAIRKGQGADQPQHF. Here the CDR3 DNA reads TGTGCCATCAGAAAGGGACAGGGGGCAGATCAGCCCCAGCATTTT.

The chain combines TRBV7-3 with TRBJ2-7, with 9 nucleotides matching TRBD1. Trimming removed 5 bases from V and 2 bases from J; junction bases left unmatched: 10. The CDR3 spans 16 residues. CDR1 and CDR2 from the germline V gene are SGHTA and FQGTGA. The CDR3, as DNA: TGTGCCAGCAGCCAGCTTTTCGACAGGGGGACCTACGAGCAGTACTTC. Its protein product is CASSQLFDRGTYEQYF.

The V and J genes are TRBV28 and TRBJ2-7; D is unresolved. Trimming left V 5 bases short and J 6 bases short, with 14 bases between. Germline V CDR1 and CDR2: MDHEN, SYDVKM. The CDR3 sequence is 13 residues long. In nucleotides, the CDR3 is TGTGCCAGCAGTCTGTTGAGGTCGGGCGAGCAGTACTTC. This encodes CASSLLRSGEQYF. Together with reference TRBV28 and TRBJ2-7, the CDR3 gives the full variable domain: DVKVTQSSRYLVKRTGEKVFLECVQDMDHENMFWYRQDPGLGLRLIYFSYDVKMKEKGDIPEGYSVSREKKERFSLILESASTNQTSMYLCASSLLRSGEQYFGPGTRLTVT.

This clone was detected only once. The chain carries TRBV29-1 and TRBJ2-1; 12 bases fit TRBD2. Germline V gives CDR1 SQVTM, CDR2 ANQGSEA. The length of the CDR3 is 15 residues. V was pared by 4 bases and J by 2 bases, with 3 bases of the junction left unmatched. CDR3 nucleotide sequence: TGCAGCGTTGTCGCTAGCGGGAGGGCCTACAATGAGCAGTTCTTC. Translation: CSVVASGRAYNEQFF.

The J gene is TRBJ2-1, the V gene TRBV7-8; D remains unclear. Trimming took off 0 bases at V and 8 bases at J, with 11 bases between the two ends. Germline CDR1 and CDR2: SGHVS and FQNEAQ. This CDR3 region has 14 residues. The CDR3 nucleotides read TGTGCCAGCAGCTTAGCGAATGGGCTGTATGAGCAGTTCTTC. This encodes CASSLANGLYEQFF. Full variable domain (rest looked up from reference TRBV7-8 and TRBJ2-1): GAGVSQSPRYKVAKRGQDVALRCDPISGHVSLFWYQQALGQGPEFLTYFQNEAQLDKSGLPSDRFFAERPEGSVSTLKIQRTQQEDSAVYLCASSLANGLYEQFFGPGTRLTVL.

V usage is TRBV11-1 and J usage is TRBJ2-5; D uncertain. This CDR3 contains 15 residues. V was cut by 0 bases and J by 4 bases, with 12 bases left in between. Germline CDR1 and CDR2: SGHAT and FQDESV (reference sequence). The CDR3 sequence is CASSLAFRPRETQYF. CDR3 nucleotides: TGTGCCAGCAGCTTAGCGTTTAGGCCAAGAGAGACCCAGTACTTC.

Details on this clone: Different DNA sequences within this sample yield the same CDR3. The chain links TRBV6-1 to TRBJ1-3; D remains ambiguous. Germline V gives CDR1 MNHNS, CDR2 SASEGT. This CDR3 spans 14 amino acids. The V and J ends lost 3 bases and 0 bases respectively, with 6 bases between them. The CDR3 spells CASSDGSSGNTIYF. For the CDR3, the DNA is TGTGCCAGCAGTGATGGAAGCTCTGGAAACACCATATATTTT.

The chain couples TRBV7-2 to TRBJ2-5, with 8 bases lining up with TRBD2. V dropped 5 bases and J dropped 7; count of bases not matched to a gene: 9. The CDR3 covers 14 residues. Germline V CDR1 and CDR2: SGHTA, FQGNSA. This chain's CDR3 is CASSPLLAAGTQYF. DNA of the CDR3: TGTGCCAGCAGCCCGCTACTAGCGGCGGGGACCCAGTACTTC.

The chain links TRBV19 to TRBJ2-7; tentatively, D is TRBD1 or TRBD2 (6 bases each). From germline, CDR1 is LNHDA and CDR2 SQIVND (reference sequence). Between the trimmed V and J ends, which lost 8 bases and 0 bases, there was a span of 20 bases. This CDR3 has 16 amino acids. In DNA form, the CDR3 reads TGTGCCAGTGGGGGGAGCTCAGGGGCCCCCTCCTACGAGCAGTACTTC. As protein: CASGGSSGAPSYEQYF.

The J gene is TRBJ1-1, the V gene TRBV30; D is uncertain. This CDR3 has 13 residues. With 4 bases removed from V and 5 bases from J, the gap between germline ends came to 14 bases. Per the germline V gene, CDR1 is GTSNPN and CDR2 is SVGIG (reference sequence). The CDR3 reads CAWTDPLGTEAFF. CDR3 DNA sequence: TGTGCCTGGACTGACCCCCTGGGGACTGAAGCTTTCTTT.

This clone was counted between two and nine times. The chain's CDR3 is CASSYYGGNSSYEQYF. CDR3 DNA sequence: TGTGCCAGCAGCTATTATGGAGGGAACAGCTCCTACGAGCAGTACTTC. The rearrangement joins TRBV5-7 to TRBJ2-7; D perhaps matches TRBD2 (6 bases). TRBV5-7 is an open reading frame, and its role is uncertain. This CDR3 is 16 amino acids long. V was shortened by 3 bases and J by 0 bases, with 16 bases between the two germline ends.

The chain has TRBV18 and TRBJ2-5; either TRBD1 or TRBD2 may fit D (5 bases each). CDR1 and CDR2 (germline): KGHSH, LQKENI. This CDR3 comprises 16 residues. Trimming left V 2 bases short and J 5 bases short, with 18 bases between. The DNA for the CDR3 is TGTGCCAGCTCACCAGTGGGGGTTCCTGAAGGGGAGACCCAGTACTTC. It specifies CASSPVGVPEGETQYF.

This CDR3 reads CASSYGQGNNYGYTF. In DNA, the CDR3 is TGTGCCAGCAGTTACGGACAGGGGAACAACTATGGCTACACCTTC. This chain uses TRBV6-5 with TRBJ1-2; 9 nucleotides align to TRBD1. Unmatched junction bases numbered 3, after V lost 2 bases and J lost 2 bases. Germline V gene data show CDR1 as MNHEY and CDR2 as SVGAGI. The CDR3 totals 15 residues.

Here the CDR3 reads CASGLSTGFYGYTF. The CDR3 coding sequence is TGTGCCAGCGGGCTCTCGACGGGTTTCTATGGCTACACCTTC. V is TRBV27 and J is TRBJ1-2; no definite D call. The CDR3 consists of 14 residues. The germline V gene encodes CDR1 MNHEY and CDR2 SMNVEV (reference sequence). The V end lost 8 bases, the J end lost 4 bases, and 17 bases lay between the germline ends.

This chain connects TRBV28 to TRBJ2-4; tentatively, D is TRBD2 (6 bases). In germline, CDR1 is MDHEN, CDR2 SYDVKM. This CDR3 region has 19 residues. Deletions cut 3 bases from V and 5 bases from J, with 26 bases between. The CDR3 bases are TGTGCCAGCAGTTTCCCGCTTTATACCGGGGGAGCTCAAGAAAACATTCAGTACTTC. It encodes CASSFPLYTGGAQENIQYF.

The sample holds one count of this clone. The chain recombines TRBV7-2 with TRBJ2-7; 7 nucleotides match TRBD2. The trim removed 3 bases at V and 4 bases at J, leaving 3 bases unmatched. This CDR3 is built from 13 residues. CDR1 is SGHTA and CDR2 is FQGNSA in the germline V gene. In DNA form, the CDR3 reads TGTGCCAGCAGCTTCGGGACTATTTACGAGCAGTACTTC. Translating it yields CASSFGTIYEQYF.